The 18 T cell receptor beta chains reported below all come from one sample, sequenced in a study of T-cell memory formation after mild COVID-19. TCRdb re-called the 5' RACE reads through MiXCR, storing one row per CDR3 protein. This table holds about 350,000 distinct CDR3 sequences, roughly 15% found once. The specimen sequenced was PBMCs or a T cell subset sorted from them (not recorded which). These receptors came from a man aged 18 to 35 who had mild COVID-19 (a few samples of this study predate the infection). Cell type and time point are not known.

This clonotype was found a few times. This sequence joins TRBV4-1 and TRBJ2-5; D ambiguous. Germline CDR1 reads MGHRA; CDR2 reads YSYEKL. The V end was cut by 0 bases, the J end by 1 base, with 6 bases between. There are 14 residues in the CDR3. CDR3 bases: TGCGCCAGCAGCCAAGAGGGCCCCCAAGAGACCCAGTACTTC. Its protein product is CASSQEGPQETQYF.

This clonotype was found a few times. The chain carries TRBV18 and TRBJ2-3; 12 bases map to TRBD2. V was pared by 6 bases and J by 6 bases, with 10 bases of the junction left unmatched. Germline CDR1 is KGHSH and CDR2 is LQKENI. This CDR3 spans 16 amino acids. For the CDR3, the DNA is TGTGCCAGCTCCTCAGGGACTAGCGGGCGGTCGGATACGCAGTATTTT. Translating gives CASSSGTSGRSDTQYF.

This clonotype has only a few counts. V is TRBV5-1 and J is TRBJ2-6; D not resolved. V was trimmed by 0 bases and J by 2 bases, leaving 6 bases between them. CDR1 and CDR2 (germline): SGHRS, YFSETQ. This CDR3 region has 15 residues. Here the CDR3 DNA reads TGCGCCAGCAGCTTGGGGGGAACTGGGGCCAACGTCCTGACTTTC. Translation: CASSLGGTGANVLTF. The full variable domain, rest sourced from reference TRBV5-1 and TRBJ2-6, is KAGVTQTPRYLIKTRGQQVTLSCSPISGHRSVSWYQQTPGQGLQFLFEYFSETQRNKGNFPGRFSGRQFSNSRSEMNVSTLELGDSALYLCASSLGGTGANVLTFGAGSRLTVL.

This clonotype was detected many times. The V gene is TRBV7-8, the J gene TRBJ2-5; TRBD1 is a possible D gene (5 bases). This CDR3 region has 15 residues. Germline V gene lookup returns CDR1 SGHVS and CDR2 FQNEAQ. Trimming stripped 3 bases from V and 5 bases from J, with 16 bases between. In DNA form, the CDR3 reads TGTGCCAGCAGCTTTGGTTTCAGGGTAGGGGAGACCCAGTACTTC. Protein product: CASSFGFRVGETQYF.

There are a few counts of this clonotype. The gene calls are TRBV4-3 and TRBJ2-6, with D possibly TRBD2 on 5 matching bases. CDR1 is LGHNA and CDR2 is YSLEER in the germline V gene. This CDR3 comprises 13 residues. Trimming shortened V by 4 bases and J by 4 bases, and 5 bases separated the two germline ends. This chain's CDR3 is CASSRLGANVLTF. CDR3 sequence (DNA): TGCGCCAGCAGCCGACTAGGGGCCAACGTCCTGACTTTC.

V is TRBV15 and J is TRBJ2-1, with D maybe TRBD2 (5 bases). CDR1 is LNHNV and CDR2 is YYDKDF in the germline V gene (reference sequence). The CDR3 extends over 17 amino acids. Between the trimmed V and J ends, which lost 0 bases and 9 bases, there was a span of 21 bases. The CDR3 region is CATSRESNLLVGSEQFF. The CDR3, as DNA: TGTGCCACCAGCAGAGAAAGCAACTTACTCGTTGGGAGTGAGCAGTTCTTC.

The sample holds a few counts of this clonotype. The chain recombines TRBV5-5 with TRBJ2-1; 11 bases map to TRBD1. The CDR3 runs to 16 residues. Germline V gene lookup returns CDR1 SGHKS and CDR2 YYEKEE (reference sequence). With V trimmed by 0 bases and J by 8 bases, 7 bases remained unmatched. CDR3 nucleotide sequence: TGTGCCAGCAGCTTGGAAAGGACAGGGGGCCTGGATGAGCAGTTCTTC. It is translated as CASSLERTGGLDEQFF.

The sample holds a few counts of this clonotype. The genes are TRBV4-1 and TRBJ2-7, with D tentatively TRBD2 (5 bases). Per the germline V gene, CDR1 is MGHRA and CDR2 is YSYEKL. This CDR3 has 16 amino acids. V lost 4 bases to trimming and J lost 0 bases, with 16 bases between them. The CDR3 DNA reads as TGCGCCAGCAGCCCGGACCCGCGGGCGACCTCCTACGAGCAGTACGTC. Protein: CASSPDPRATSYEQYV.

This chain uses TRBV9 with TRBJ2-3; 7 bases are shared with TRBD2. There are 15 residues in the CDR3. CDR1 and CDR2 (germline): SGDLS, YYNGEE. Trimming took 3 bases from V and 1 from J; bases not matched to a gene: 5. Here the CDR3 DNA reads TGTGCCAGCAGCGCAGCGAGCGGGGGCACAGATACGCAGTATTTT. This codes for CASSAASGGTDTQYF.

V usage is TRBV10-1 and J usage is TRBJ2-3; D gene unclear. The CDR3 is made up of 14 amino acids. Trimming pared 0 bases from V and 0 bases from J, leaving 4 bases between. Germline values: CDR1 WNHNN, CDR2 SYGVQD (reference sequence). CDR3 nucleotides: TGCGCCAGCAGTGAGTCGCTTAGCACAGATACGCAGTATTTT. Amino acid sequence: CASSESLSTDTQYF.

This clonotype was seen only a few times. The V gene is TRBV6-2 or TRBV6-3, the J gene TRBJ2-2; 8 nucleotides align to TRBD2. Germline V lookup: CDR1 MNHEY, CDR2 SVGEGT. The CDR3 is 17 amino acids. J lost 4 bases, V lost 7 bases, and 14 bases had no gene match. Here the CDR3 DNA reads TGTGCCAGCATTTTAACCCCGGGACTAGGGGCCACCGGGGAGCTGTTTTTT. It specifies CASILTPGLGATGELFF.

This clonotype was detected a few times. This chain joins TRBV23-1 and TRBJ2-7; 9 bases map to TRBD1. TRBV23-1 is given ORF status, its function remaining uncertain. The CDR3 has 15 amino acids. J lost 2 bases, V lost 4 bases, and 6 bases had no gene match. The CDR3 loop is CASSLRDRDAYEQYF. The DNA for the CDR3 is TGCGCCAGCAGTCTCCGGGACAGGGACGCCTACGAGCAGTACTTC.

The chain uses TRBV7-9 and TRBJ2-1; 10 bases map to TRBD2. CDR1 is SEHNR, CDR2 FQNEAQ, per germline (reference sequence). Trimming cost V 4 bases and J 2 bases; bases outside gene matches: 8. The CDR3 consists of 17 residues. The CDR3 loop reads CASSSRIAGGAYNEQFF. The CDR3, as DNA: TGTGCCAGCAGCTCTAGAATAGCGGGGGGCGCCTACAATGAGCAGTTCTTC.

The chain recombines TRBV5-1 with TRBJ1-1, with D tentatively TRBD1 (5 bases). The CDR3 sequence is 15 residues long. Germline lookup yields CDR1 SGHRS and CDR2 YFSETQ. V lost 2 bases to trimming and J lost 2 bases, with 13 bases between them. Here the CDR3 reads CASSFQQAFNTEAFF. The CDR3 DNA sequence: TGCGCCAGCAGCTTCCAACAGGCGTTCAACACTGAAGCTTTCTTT.

V and J are TRBV12-3 or TRBV12-4 and TRBJ2-7; D is ambiguous. The CDR3 extends over 15 amino acids. V lost 5 bases to trimming and J lost 5 bases, with 19 bases between them. CDR3 sequence: CASSTDGNGPHEQYF. CDR3 nucleotide sequence: TGTGCCAGCAGTACGGATGGGAACGGGCCGCACGAGCAGTACTTC.

In its sample, this clonotype was seen a few times. The V gene is TRBV19, the J gene TRBJ1-2; no definite D call. Trimming stripped 5 bases from V and 4 bases from J, with 11 bases between. This CDR3 region has 13 residues. Germline CDR1 reads LNHDA; CDR2 reads SQIVND (reference sequence). The CDR3 sequence: CASSPGRAYGYTF. CDR3 DNA: TGTGCCAGTAGTCCCGGGCGTGCCTATGGCTACACCTTC.

V and J are TRBV7-2 and TRBJ2-2, with D possibly TRBD1 on 6 matching bases. V dropped 3 bases and J dropped 7 bases, with 18 bases sitting between them. Looked up from germline, CDR1 is SGHTA and CDR2 is FQGNSA. The CDR3 has 16 residues. CDR3 sequence reads: CASSFLFPGVNGELFF. In nucleotides, the CDR3 is TGTGCCAGCAGCTTCCTCTTCCCAGGGGTTAACGGGGAGCTGTTTTTT.

The gene calls are TRBV6-5 and TRBJ2-1, with D perhaps TRBD2 (6 bases). Trimming pared 3 bases from V and 3 bases from J, leaving 12 bases between. CDR1 is MNHEY and CDR2 is SVGAGI in the germline V gene. The CDR3 sequence is 15 residues long. The CDR3 here is CASSYAGRNYNEQFF. The DNA for the CDR3 is TGTGCCAGCAGTTATGCGGGGCGTAACTACAATGAGCAGTTCTTC.